A selection of T cell receptor beta chains follows, all from one sample in a study of blood T cell repertoires in COVID-19. Assay: immunoSEQ multiplex PCR; the TCRdb copy retains only in-frame clones and omits some. Altogether under 150,000 clones are present, 90% being singletons, with the ten largest covering 1.8%. Sequencing input: peripheral blood. The receptor source for this set is a human donor with active COVID-19. The donor label of this sample is uncertain. CDR3s include the opening cysteine and the closing phenylalanine or tryptophan. The D gene is left open where the match is weak. Not every row has a clone size; where given, it reads once, few, many or a size class.

>TRBV4-3|.|TRBD2|TRBJ2-5
CASSLSWSGGEETQYF
TGCGCCAGCAGCCTGTCTTGGAGCGGGGGAGAGGAGACCCAGTACTTC
>TRBV7-2|.|.|TRBJ2-1
CASSTGLYNEQFF
TGTGCCAGCAGCACCGGACTATACAATGAGCAGTTCTTC
>TRBV6-6|.|.|TRBJ2-5
CASSYGNNQETQYF
TGTGCCAGCAGTTACGGCAACAACCAAGAGACCCAGTACTTC
>TRBV25-1|.|TRBD1|TRBJ1-6
CASKDRRNSPLHF
TGTGCCAGCAAGGACAGGAGAAATTCACCCCTCCACTTT
>TRBV4-2|.|TRBD2|TRBJ2-1
CASSQETIASGGANEQFF
TGTGCCAGCAGCCAAGAGACTATTGCCAGCGGGGGGGCCAATGAGCAGTTCTTC
>TRBV6-5|.|.|TRBJ1-1
CASSYGGVLVNTEAFF
TGTGCCAGCAGTTACGGGGGGGTCTTGGTGAACACTGAAGCTTTCTTT
>TRBV5-1|.|.|TRBJ1-3
CASSLGQSSGNTIYF
TGCGCCAGCAGCTTGGGGCAGTCTTCTGGAAACACCATATATTTT
>TRBV2|.|.|TRBJ2-7
CASSSEFGSYEQYF
TGTGCCAGCAGTAGCGAGTTTGGCTCCTACGAGCAGTACTTC
>TRBV4-3|once|.|TRBJ2-2
CASSQDVDNANTGELFF
TGCGCCAGCAGCCAAGACGTCGACAACGCGAACACCGGGGAGCTGTTTTTT
>TRBV6-5|few|TRBD1|TRBJ2-7
CASTPDRASEQYF
TGTGCCAGCACACCCGACAGGGCGTCCGAGCAGTACTTC
>TRBV6-2/TRBV6-3|.|TRBD1|TRBJ2-3
CASSYSIVDRVTDTQYF
TGTGCCAGCAGTTACTCGATAGTGGACAGGGTAACAGATACGCAGTATTTT
>TRBV7-2|.|.|TRBJ2-1
CASSLNIYNEQFF
TGTGCCAGCAGCTTAAACATCTACAATGAGCAGTTCTTC
>TRBV28|.|TRBD2|TRBJ2-5
CASSLWIAGGPQTQYF
TGTGCCAGCAGTTTATGGATAGCGGGGGGGCCGCAGACCCAGTACTTC
>TRBV5-4|.|TRBD2|TRBJ2-6
CASSDPTSGGFGANVLTF
TGTGCCAGCAGCGATCCGACTAGCGGGGGGTTTGGGGCCAACGTCCTGACTTTC
>TRBV5-5|.|TRBD1|TRBJ1-1
CASSSAGGVSTEAFF
TGTGCCAGCAGCTCGGCAGGGGGAGTCAGCACTGAAGCTTTCTTT
>TRBV7-9|.|TRBD1|TRBJ1-1
CASSLGTGLDTEAFF
TGTGCCAGCAGCTTAGGGACAGGCTTGGACACTGAAGCTTTCTTT
>TRBV5-1|.|.|TRBJ2-1
CASSSQRGGSYNEQFF
TGCGCCAGCAGCTCTCAACGAGGAGGATCCTACAATGAGCAGTTCTTC
>TRBV25-1|.|TRBD1|TRBJ1-1
CASSESGTGYTEAFF
TGTGCCAGCAGTGAGTCCGGGACAGGGTATACTGAAGCTTTCTTT
>TRBV5-1|.|TRBD1|TRBJ1-1
CASSLGGQMNTEAFF
TGCGCCAGCAGCTTGGGGGGACAGATGAACACTGAAGCTTTCTTT
>TRBV11-3|.|.|TRBJ2-5
CASSPGGDQETQYF
TGTGCCAGCAGCCCCGGCGGGGATCAAGAGACCCAGTACTTC
>TRBV14|.|.|TRBJ2-7
CASSPSGGLGYEQYF
TGTGCCAGCAGCCCCTCGGGGGGCCTCGGTTACGAGCAGTACTTC
>TRBV7-3|once|TRBD2|TRBJ2-3
CASSLISSGGTDTQYF
TGTGCCAGCAGCTTAATTAGTAGCGGGGGTACAGATACGCAGTATTTT
>TRBV18|.|TRBD1|TRBJ1-2
CASSPITGTGAYGYTF
TGTGCCAGCTCCCCTATCACCGGGACAGGGGCTTATGGCTACACCTTC
>TRBV6-6|.|.|TRBJ2-3
CASRDGLGAPTDTQYF
TGTGCCAGCAGGGATGGTCTGGGGGCCCCCACAGATACGCAGTATTTT
>TRBV15|.|TRBD1|TRBJ1-5
CATSRGAGDRGRLSQPQHF
TGTGCCACCAGCAGAGGGGCGGGGGACAGGGGGCGATTAAGTCAGCCCCAGCATTTT
>TRBV7-2|few|.|TRBJ1-1
CASSLNLRQGNTEAFF
TGTGCCAGCAGCTTAAATCTGAGGCAGGGGAACACTGAAGCTTTCTTT
>TRBV7-6|.|TRBD1|TRBJ1-6
CASSHDRGGLHF
TGTGCCAGCAGCCACGACAGGGGGGGTCTCCACTTT
>TRBV7-6|.|TRBD1|TRBJ1-4
CASSPGTGKREKLFF
TGTGCCAGCAGCCCCGGGACAGGGAAGAGGGAAAAACTGTTTTTT
>TRBV6-5|.|.|TRBJ2-2
CASSYGGGSGTGELFF
TGTGCCAGCAGTTACGGTGGGGGGAGCGGCACCGGGGAGCTGTTTTTT